This is a list of T cell receptor beta chains from one sample in a study of low-dose radiotherapy and immunotherapy resistance in tumors. TCRdb processed the reads anew with MiXCR; each CDR3 protein has one entry. The table lists under 40,000 distinct CDR3 sequences, 45% to 55% of them singletons. This specimen was PBMCs, taken after low-dose radiotherapy plus immunotherapy. The origin of the receptors is a male donor with gallbladder cancer. The CDR3 runs from the conserved cysteine through the conserved F or W. A D gene is named only where the DNA matches it firmly. The size of a clone is reported for some rows only, either as once, few or many, or as a class for expanded clones.

v_gene	d_gene	abundance	j_gene	CDR3nt	CDR3aa
TRBV18	-	-	TRBJ2-3	TGTGCCAGCTCAGGTCGGGCGCAGCGGACCGGCGGCACAGATACGCAGTATTTT	CASSGRAQRTGGTDTQYF
TRBV5-4	TRBD1	once	TRBJ2-7	TGTGCCAGCAGCAAGGCGACAGGGGGCAGATACGAGCAGTACTTC	CASSKATGGRYEQYF
TRBV6-2/TRBV6-3	TRBD1	-	TRBJ2-7	TGTGCCAGCAGAACCGGGACAGGGGCCTACGAGCAGTACTTC	CASRTGTGAYEQYF
TRBV9	-	medium-sized	TRBJ2-5	TGTGCCAGCAGCCAAGGGACCGTTGCTCAAGAGACCCAGTACTTC	CASSQGTVAQETQYF
TRBV19	-	many	TRBJ2-3	TGTGCCAGTAGTATGGGGGTGGGTACAGATACGCAGTATTTT	CASSMGVGTDTQYF
TRBV28	TRBD2	-	TRBJ2-7	TGTGCCAGCAGTCCGGGACTAGCGGGAGGCTACGAGCAGTACTTC	CASSPGLAGGYEQYF
TRBV29-1	-	-	TRBJ1-2	TGCAGCGTTGCCTTCCCAGGGGACGGAAGCTATGGCTACACCTTC	CSVAFPGDGSYGYTF
TRBV6-2/TRBV6-3	-	-	TRBJ1-1	TGTGCCAGCAGTTACTCGGGAGGTTCCACGGCAAGCTACATGAACACTGAAGCTTTCTTT	CASSYSGGSTASYMNTEAFF
TRBV13	TRBD1	-	TRBJ1-3	TGTGCCAGCAGCGTAGGGGGCTTGAAAGGAAACACCATATATTTT	CASSVGGLKGNTIYF
TRBV4-1	-	few	TRBJ1-5	TGCGCCAGCAGCCATAATAGCAATCAGCCCCAGCATTTT	CASSHNSNQPQHF
TRBV30	TRBD1	many	TRBJ1-2	TGTGCCTGGAGTGTACCTTGGACAGGCGTTAGTGGGGACTATGGCTACACCTTC	CAWSVPWTGVSGDYGYTF
TRBV7-2	TRBD1	-	TRBJ2-1	TGTGCCAGCAGCTCCTATCTACCCCGGGACAGGGGGCATCACAATGAGCAGTTCTTC	CASSSYLPRDRGHHNEQFF
TRBV27	-	many	TRBJ2-7	TGTGCCAGCAGTCCCCGATGGGTGGGTAGCGAGCAGTACTTC	CASSPRWVGSEQYF
TRBV6-2/TRBV6-3	-	-	TRBJ1-5	TGTGCCAGCAGTTATGGGAGGGGTTTGGTCAATCAGCCCCAGCATTTT	CASSYGRGLVNQPQHF
TRBV7-2	-	-	TRBJ2-5	TGTGCCAGCGGATTGGGCCAGGGCCGTGGGGCCCAGTACTTC	CASGLGQGRGAQYF
TRBV19	-	-	TRBJ2-7	TGTGCCAGTAGTATAGACATCTCCTACGAGCAGTACTTC	CASSIDISYEQYF
TRBV7-2	TRBD1	-	TRBJ2-1	TGTGCCAGCAGCGGCGTCCCGGGACAGCAGTACAATGAGCAGTTCTTC	CASSGVPGQQYNEQFF
TRBV7-3	-	-	TRBJ2-1	TGTGCGAGCGGCTCCTACAATGAGCAGTTCTTC	CASGSYNEQFF
TRBV28	-	few	TRBJ1-2	TGTGCCAGCAGTGTACGAACAGGGTTATACACCTTC	CASSVRTGLYTF
TRBV28	-	-	TRBJ2-1	TGTGCCAGCAGTCATACTTCCGGGACAAATGAGCAGTTCTTC	CASSHTSGTNEQFF
TRBV7-3	TRBD2	many	TRBJ2-3	TGTGCCAGCAGCTTCATTAGCGGGACCTCGGATACGCAGTATTTT	CASSFISGTSDTQYF
TRBV12-3/TRBV12-4	TRBD1	few	TRBJ1-6	TGTGCCAGCAGTTTAACAGGGGGAACACCCCTCCACTTT	CASSLTGGTPLHF
TRBV12-3/TRBV12-4	-	-	TRBJ1-1	TGTGCCAGCAGCCACGTTGGGGTGGACACTGAAGCTTTCTTT	CASSHVGVDTEAFF
TRBV20-1	TRBD2	many	TRBJ2-5	TGCAGCGCTTTAAGCGGGGACCAAGAGACCCAGTACTTC	CSALSGDQETQYF
TRBV12-3/TRBV12-4	TRBD2	few	TRBJ2-5	TGTGCCAGCAGTATCACTAGCGGGGGGTCACAAGAGACCCAGTACTTC	CASSITSGGSQETQYF
TRBV28	-	-	TRBJ2-2	TGTGCCAGCAGGAACGCAGGGGTAGGCACCGGGGAGCTGTTTTTT	CASRNAGVGTGELFF
TRBV7-2	-	many	TRBJ1-6	TGTGCCAGCAGCTTTCAGGGGCATAATAATTCACCCCTCCACTTT	CASSFQGHNNSPLHF
TRBV6-2/TRBV6-3	-	-	TRBJ2-2	-	CASSYGTVDTGELFFF
TRBV29-1	-	-	TRBJ1-1	TGCAGCGTGTTCTTGGGCACTGAAGCTTTCTTT	CSVFLGTEAFF
TRBV11-1	-	many	TRBJ1-2	TGTGCCAGCAGCTTGGACCTTAACTATGGCTACACCTTC	CASSLDLNYGYTF
TRBV14	TRBD2	-	TRBJ2-5	TGTGCCAGCAGCCCACGGGGGAGCGGGATCCAAGAGACCCAGTACTTC	CASSPRGSGIQETQYF
TRBV4-1	-	medium-sized	TRBJ1-1	TGCGCCAGCAGCCCAATGATGGTACTCCCGGACACTGAAGCTTTCTTT	CASSPMMVLPDTEAFF
TRBV27	-	few	TRBJ1-5	TGTGCCTGCAGTCTCCGACCCGAGGGCAATCAGCCCCAGCATTTT	CACSLRPEGNQPQHF
TRBV11-2	-	many	TRBJ1-2	TGTGCCAGCAGCTCGAACCCGGGTCCCACTAACTATGGCTACACCTTC	CASSSNPGPTNYGYTF
TRBV28	TRBD2	few	TRBJ2-1	TGTGCCAGCAGCTCTGGCACTAGCGGGAGCTACAATGAGCAGTTCTTC	CASSSGTSGSYNEQFF
TRBV4-1	-	few	TRBJ2-2	TGCGCCAGCAGCCAAGGAGGAATGACCGGGGAGCTGTTTTTT	CASSQGGMTGELFF
TRBV7-2	TRBD1	many	TRBJ2-1	TGTGCCAGCAGACCCCACCCTGGGACAGGCTCCTACAATGAGCAGTTCTTC	CASRPHPGTGSYNEQFF
TRBV29-1	-	many	TRBJ1-3	TGCAGCGTAATCAGACAGATATCTGGAAACACCATATATTTT	CSVIRQISGNTIYF
TRBV3-1	TRBD2	-	TRBJ2-1	TGTGCCAGCAGCCATCAGGGACTAGCGGGTAACAATGAGCAGTTCTTC	CASSHQGLAGNNEQFF
TRBV11-2	-	-	TRBJ2-3	TGTGCCAGCAGCTTAGACGGATCTCCCAGTTTTTACACAGATACGCAGTATTTT	CASSLDGSPSFYTDTQYF
TRBV20-1	-	many	TRBJ2-4	TGCAGTGCTGGGAACATTCAGTACTTC	CSAGNIQYF
TRBV29-1	TRBD1	-	TRBJ1-2	TGCAGCGCGCATGATGGTTTAGGGGGCTCCTATGGCTACACCTTC	CSAHDGLGGSYGYTF
TRBV5-1	-	medium-sized	TRBJ2-6	TGCGCCAGCAGCCTAGGGGGTGCGGGCGTGGGCTCTGGGGCCAACGTCCTGACTTTC	CASSLGGAGVGSGANVLTF
TRBV7-8	TRBD2	-	TRBJ2-1	TGTGCCAGCAGCCCCTACACGGCCGGGACTAGCGGGAGCCCTAGCTCCTACAATGAGCAGTTCTTC	CASSPYTAGTSGSPSSYNEQFF
TRBV11-1	TRBD1	-	TRBJ2-3	TGTGCCAGCAGCTCCTTCTCCGGGACAGGGGACACAGATACGCAGTATTTT	CASSSFSGTGDTDTQYF
TRBV28	-	-	TRBJ1-5	TGTGCCAGCACCAGAAATCCCGATCAGCCCCAGCATTTT	CASTRNPDQPQHF